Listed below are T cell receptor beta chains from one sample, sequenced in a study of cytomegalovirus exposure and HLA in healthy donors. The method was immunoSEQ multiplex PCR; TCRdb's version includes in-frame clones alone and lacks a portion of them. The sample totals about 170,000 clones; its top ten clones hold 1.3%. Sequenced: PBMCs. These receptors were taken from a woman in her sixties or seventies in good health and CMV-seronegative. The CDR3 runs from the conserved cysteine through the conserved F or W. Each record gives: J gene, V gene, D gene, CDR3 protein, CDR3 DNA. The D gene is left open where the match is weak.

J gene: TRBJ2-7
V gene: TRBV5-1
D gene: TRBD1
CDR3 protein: CASSFKGQPPSYEQYF
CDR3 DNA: TGCGCCAGCAGCTTTAAGGGACAGCCACCTTCCTACGAGCAGTACTTC

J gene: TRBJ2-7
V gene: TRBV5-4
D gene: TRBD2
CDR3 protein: CASSQMRGTTYEQYF
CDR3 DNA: TGTGCCAGCAGCCAAATGCGGGGGACTACCTACGAGCAGTACTTC

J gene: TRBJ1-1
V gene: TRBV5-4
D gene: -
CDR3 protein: CASSLRGGLEAFF
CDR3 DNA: TGTGCCAGCAGCTTACGAGGCGGCCTTGAAGCTTTCTTT

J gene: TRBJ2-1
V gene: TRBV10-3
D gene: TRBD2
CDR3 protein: CAIKQLAGYNEQFF
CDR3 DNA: TGTGCCATCAAACAACTAGCGGGATACAATGAGCAGTTCTTC

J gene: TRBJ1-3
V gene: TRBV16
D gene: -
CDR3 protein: CASSQGALISGNTIYF
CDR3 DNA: TGTGCCAGCAGCCAGGGGGCTCTGATCTCTGGAAACACCATATATTTT

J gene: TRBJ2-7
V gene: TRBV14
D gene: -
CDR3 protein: CASSPQGLGEQYF
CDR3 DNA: TGTGCCAGCAGCCCTCAGGGGTTGGGCGAGCAGTACTTC

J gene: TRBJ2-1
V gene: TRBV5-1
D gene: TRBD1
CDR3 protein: CASGRGSPRDNEQFF
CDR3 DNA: TGCGCCAGCGGCAGGGGGTCCCCCCGCGACAATGAGCAGTTCTTC

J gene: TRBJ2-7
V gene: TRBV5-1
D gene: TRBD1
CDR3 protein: CASRGTGSYEQYF
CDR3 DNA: TGCGCCAGCAGGGGGACAGGGTCCTACGAGCAGTACTTC

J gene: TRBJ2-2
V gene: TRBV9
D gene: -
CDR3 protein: CASSVVGSPGELFF
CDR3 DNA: TGTGCCAGCAGCGTAGTGGGGAGCCCCGGGGAGCTGTTTTTT

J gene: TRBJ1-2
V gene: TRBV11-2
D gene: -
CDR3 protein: CASSHRVQGYGYTF
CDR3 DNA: TGTGCCAGCAGCCACCGGGTCCAGGGCTATGGCTACACCTTC

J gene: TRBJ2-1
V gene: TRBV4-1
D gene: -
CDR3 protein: CASSQTSNPGNNEQFF
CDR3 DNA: TGCGCCAGCAGCCAAACTAGCAATCCGGGGAACAATGAGCAGTTCTTC

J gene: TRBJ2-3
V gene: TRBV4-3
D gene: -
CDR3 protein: CASSQERVGARSTDTQYF
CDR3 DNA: TGCGCCAGCAGCCAAGAGAGGGTGGGGGCGCGGAGCACAGATACGCAGTATTTT

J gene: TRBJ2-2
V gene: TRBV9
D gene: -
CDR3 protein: CASGSTGQWTGELFF
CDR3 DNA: TGTGCCAGCGGATCGACAGGACAGTGGACCGGGGAGCTGTTTTTT

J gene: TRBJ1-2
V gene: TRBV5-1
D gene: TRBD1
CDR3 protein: CASSRGQGKDGYTF
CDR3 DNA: TGCGCCAGCAGTAGGGGACAGGGGAAAGATGGCTACACCTTC

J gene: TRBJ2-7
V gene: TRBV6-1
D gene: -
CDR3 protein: CASSETVSYEQYF
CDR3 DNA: TGTGCCAGCAGTGAAACGGTCTCCTACGAGCAGTACTTC

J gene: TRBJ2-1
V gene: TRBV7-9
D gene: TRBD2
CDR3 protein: CASSRTSASSYNEQFF
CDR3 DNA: TGTGCCAGCAGCCGGACTAGCGCTAGCTCCTACAATGAGCAGTTCTTC

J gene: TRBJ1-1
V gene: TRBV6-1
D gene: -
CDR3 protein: CASSEMLRYTEAFF
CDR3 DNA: TGTGCCAGCAGTGAAATGTTGCGGTACACTGAAGCTTTCTTT

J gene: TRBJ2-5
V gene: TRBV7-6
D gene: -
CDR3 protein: CASSLRVQEETQYF
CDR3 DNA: TGTGCCAGCAGCTTACGGGTTCAAGAAGAGACCCAGTACTTC

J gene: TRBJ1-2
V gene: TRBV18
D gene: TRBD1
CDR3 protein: CASSPLGQGANYGYTF
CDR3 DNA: TGTGCCAGCTCACCACTTGGACAGGGAGCTAACTATGGCTACACCTTC

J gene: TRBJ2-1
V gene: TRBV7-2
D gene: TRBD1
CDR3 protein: CASTLGGQGAYNEQFF
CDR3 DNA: TGTGCCAGCACCCTAGGGGGACAGGGGGCATACAATGAGCAGTTCTTC

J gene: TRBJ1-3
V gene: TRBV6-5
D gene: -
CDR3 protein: CASSYSTRENTIYF
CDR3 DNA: TGTGCCAGCAGTTACTCGACTCGGGAAAACACCATATATTTT

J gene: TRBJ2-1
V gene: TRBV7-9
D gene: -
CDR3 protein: CASSSSIIPGNEQFF
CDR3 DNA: TGTGCCAGCAGCTCCTCTATTATCCCCGGCAATGAGCAGTTCTTC

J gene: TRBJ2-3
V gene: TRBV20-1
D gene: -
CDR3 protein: CSAPLTDTQYF
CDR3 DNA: TGCAGTGCTCCTCTCACAGATACGCAGTATTTT

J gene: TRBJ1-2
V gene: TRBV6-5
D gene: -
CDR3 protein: CASSYGGHPANYGYTF
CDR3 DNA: TGTGCCAGCAGTTACGGTGGACACCCAGCTAACTATGGCTACACCTTC

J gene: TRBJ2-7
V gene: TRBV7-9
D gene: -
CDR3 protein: CASSLVLPGFHKQYF
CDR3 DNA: TGTGCCAGCAGCTTAGTACTTCCAGGGTTCCACAAGCAGTACTTC

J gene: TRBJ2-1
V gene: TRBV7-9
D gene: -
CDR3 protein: CASNLLANNEQFF
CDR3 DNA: TGTGCCAGCAACTTACTAGCAAACAATGAGCAGTTCTTC

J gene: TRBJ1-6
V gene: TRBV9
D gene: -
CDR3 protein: CASSVQQGDSPLHF
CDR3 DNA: TGTGCCAGCAGCGTGCAACAGGGAGATTCACCCCTCCACTTT

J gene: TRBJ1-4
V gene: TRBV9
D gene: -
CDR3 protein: CASSVGHLATNEKLFF
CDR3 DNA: TGTGCCAGCAGCGTGGGACATCTGGCAACTAATGAAAAACTGTTTTTT

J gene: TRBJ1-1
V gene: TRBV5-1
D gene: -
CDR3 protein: CASSLVAANTEAFF
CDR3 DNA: TGCGCCAGCAGCTTGGTAGCAGCTAACACTGAAGCTTTCTTT

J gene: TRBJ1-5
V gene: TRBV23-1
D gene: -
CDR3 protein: CARLDQPQHF
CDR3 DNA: TGCGCCAGATTAGATCAGCCCCAGCATTTT

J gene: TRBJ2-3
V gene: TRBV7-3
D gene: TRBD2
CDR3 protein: CASSNSGGAVNTQYF
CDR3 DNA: TGTGCCAGCAGCAATAGCGGGGGGGCCGTCAATACGCAGTATTTT

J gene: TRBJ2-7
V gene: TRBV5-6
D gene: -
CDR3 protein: CASSLRGLTYEQYF
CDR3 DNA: TGTGCCAGCAGCTTGAGAGGTCTGACCTACGAGCAGTACTTC

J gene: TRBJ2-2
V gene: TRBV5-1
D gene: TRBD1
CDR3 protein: CASSLNTAGTAGELFF
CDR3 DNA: TGCGCCAGCAGCTTGAATACGGCAGGGACAGCCGGGGAGCTGTTTTTT

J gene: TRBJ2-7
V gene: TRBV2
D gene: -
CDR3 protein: CASSEDDYYEQYF
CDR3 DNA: TGTGCCAGCAGTGAAGACGACTACTACGAGCAGTACTTC

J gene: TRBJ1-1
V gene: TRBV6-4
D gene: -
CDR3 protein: CASRRGGLNTEAFF
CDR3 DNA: TGTGCCAGCAGGCGGGGGGGGTTGAACACTGAAGCTTTCTTT

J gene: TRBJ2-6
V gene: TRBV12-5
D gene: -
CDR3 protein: CASGLGAKNSSGANVLTF
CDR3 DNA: TGTGCTAGTGGTTTGGGGGCCAAAAATTCCTCTGGGGCCAACGTCCTGACTTTC